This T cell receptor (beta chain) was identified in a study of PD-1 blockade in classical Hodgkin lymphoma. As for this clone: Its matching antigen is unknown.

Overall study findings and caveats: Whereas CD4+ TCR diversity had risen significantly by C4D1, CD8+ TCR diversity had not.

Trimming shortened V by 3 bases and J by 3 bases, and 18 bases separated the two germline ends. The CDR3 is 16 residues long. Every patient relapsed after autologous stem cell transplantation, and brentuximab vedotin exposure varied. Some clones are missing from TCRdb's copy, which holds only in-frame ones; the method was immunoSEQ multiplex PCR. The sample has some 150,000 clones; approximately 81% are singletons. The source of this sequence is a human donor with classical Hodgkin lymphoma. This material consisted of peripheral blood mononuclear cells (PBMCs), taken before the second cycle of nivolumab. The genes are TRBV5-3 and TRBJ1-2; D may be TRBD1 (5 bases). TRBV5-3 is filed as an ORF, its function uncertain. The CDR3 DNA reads TGTGCCAGAAGCTCCCGTAAAAAGGGGCGAGACTATGGCTACACCTTC. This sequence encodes CARSSRKKGRDYGYTF.